This TCR beta chain was retrieved from a study of T cell repertoires in cytomegalovirus infection. Study results and limitations: Identification of carriers of CMV plus the relevant HLA was achieved through cumulative public TCR beta family frequency.

Comment on this clonotype: The antigen is unknown.

V shed 5 bases and J 5 bases; nucleotides not matched to a gene: 9. The germline gives CDR1 SGHVS, CDR2 FQNEAQ. This CDR3 region has 15 residues. TCRdb analysed the reads with MiXCR anew, one entry per CDR3 protein. The sample lists approximately 1,000,000 distinct CDR3 sequences; around 31% were seen once. The source was cultured CD8+ T cells from PBMCs, collected from culture after CMV antigen stimulation. The rearrangement uses TRBV7-8 and TRBJ2-1; 7 positions match TRBD2. This TCR was sampled from a human donor in good health (CMV status not recorded). Some clones in this sample may be carry-over from other donors' samples. The CDR3 region has the DNA TGTGCCAGCAGCACTCTGGGGAGGGAAAACAATGAGCAGTTCTTC. Protein: CASSTLGRENNEQFF.